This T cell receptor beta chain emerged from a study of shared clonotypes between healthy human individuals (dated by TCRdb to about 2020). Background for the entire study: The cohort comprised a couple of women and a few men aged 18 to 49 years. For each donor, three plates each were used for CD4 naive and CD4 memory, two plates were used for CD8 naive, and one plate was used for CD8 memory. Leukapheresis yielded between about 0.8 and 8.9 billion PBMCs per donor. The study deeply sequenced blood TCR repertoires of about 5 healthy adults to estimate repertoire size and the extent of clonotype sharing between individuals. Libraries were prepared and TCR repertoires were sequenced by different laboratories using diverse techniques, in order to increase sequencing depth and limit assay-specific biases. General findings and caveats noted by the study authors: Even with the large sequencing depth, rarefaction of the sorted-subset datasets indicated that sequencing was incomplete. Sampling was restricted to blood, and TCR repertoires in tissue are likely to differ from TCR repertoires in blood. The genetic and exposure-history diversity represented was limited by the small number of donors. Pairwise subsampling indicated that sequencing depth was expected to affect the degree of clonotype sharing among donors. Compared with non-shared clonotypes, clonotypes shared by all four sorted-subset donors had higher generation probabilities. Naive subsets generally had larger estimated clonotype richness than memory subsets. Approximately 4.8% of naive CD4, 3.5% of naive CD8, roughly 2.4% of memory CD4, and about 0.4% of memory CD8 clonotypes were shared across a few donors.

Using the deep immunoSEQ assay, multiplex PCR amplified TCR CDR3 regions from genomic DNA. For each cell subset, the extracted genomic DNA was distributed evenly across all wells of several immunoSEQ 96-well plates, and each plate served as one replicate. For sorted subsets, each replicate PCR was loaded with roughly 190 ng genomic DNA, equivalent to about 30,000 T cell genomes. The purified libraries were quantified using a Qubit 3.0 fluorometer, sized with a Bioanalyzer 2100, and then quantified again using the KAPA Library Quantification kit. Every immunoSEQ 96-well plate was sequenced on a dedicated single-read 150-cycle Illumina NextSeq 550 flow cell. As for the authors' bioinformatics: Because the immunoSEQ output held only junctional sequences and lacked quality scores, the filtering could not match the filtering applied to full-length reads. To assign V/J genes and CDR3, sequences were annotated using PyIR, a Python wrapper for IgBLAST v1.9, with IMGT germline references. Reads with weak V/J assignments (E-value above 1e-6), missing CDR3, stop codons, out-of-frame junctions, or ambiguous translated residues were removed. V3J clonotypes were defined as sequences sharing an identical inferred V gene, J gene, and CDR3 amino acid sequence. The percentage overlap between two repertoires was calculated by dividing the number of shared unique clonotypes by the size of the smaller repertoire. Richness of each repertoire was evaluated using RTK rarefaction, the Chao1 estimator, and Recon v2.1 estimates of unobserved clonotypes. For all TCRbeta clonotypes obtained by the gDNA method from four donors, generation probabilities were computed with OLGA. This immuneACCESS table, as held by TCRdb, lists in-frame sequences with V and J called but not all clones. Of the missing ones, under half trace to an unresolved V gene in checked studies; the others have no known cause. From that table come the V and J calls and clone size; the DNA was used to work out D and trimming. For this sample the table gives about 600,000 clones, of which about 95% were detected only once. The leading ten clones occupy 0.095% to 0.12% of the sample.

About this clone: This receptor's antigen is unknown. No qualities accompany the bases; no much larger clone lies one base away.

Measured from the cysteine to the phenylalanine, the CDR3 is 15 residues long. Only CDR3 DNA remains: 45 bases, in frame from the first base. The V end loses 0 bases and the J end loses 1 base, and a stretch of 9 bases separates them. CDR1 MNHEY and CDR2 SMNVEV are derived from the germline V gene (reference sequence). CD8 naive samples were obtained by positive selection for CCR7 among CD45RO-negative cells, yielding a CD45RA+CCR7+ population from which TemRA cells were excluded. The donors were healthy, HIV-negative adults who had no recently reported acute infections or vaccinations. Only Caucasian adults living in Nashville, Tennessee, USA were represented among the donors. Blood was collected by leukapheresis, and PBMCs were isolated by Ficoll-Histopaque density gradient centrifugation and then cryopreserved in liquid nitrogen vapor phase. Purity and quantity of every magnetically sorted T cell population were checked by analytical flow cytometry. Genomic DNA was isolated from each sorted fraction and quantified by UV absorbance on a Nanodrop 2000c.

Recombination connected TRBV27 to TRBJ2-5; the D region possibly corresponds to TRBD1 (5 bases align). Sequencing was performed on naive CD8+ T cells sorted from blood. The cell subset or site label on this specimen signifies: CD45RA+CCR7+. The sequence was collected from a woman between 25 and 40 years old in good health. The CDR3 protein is CASSLSSDSQETQYF. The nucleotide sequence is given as TGTGCCAGCAGTTTATCGTCCGACAGCCAAGAGACCCAGTACTTC.